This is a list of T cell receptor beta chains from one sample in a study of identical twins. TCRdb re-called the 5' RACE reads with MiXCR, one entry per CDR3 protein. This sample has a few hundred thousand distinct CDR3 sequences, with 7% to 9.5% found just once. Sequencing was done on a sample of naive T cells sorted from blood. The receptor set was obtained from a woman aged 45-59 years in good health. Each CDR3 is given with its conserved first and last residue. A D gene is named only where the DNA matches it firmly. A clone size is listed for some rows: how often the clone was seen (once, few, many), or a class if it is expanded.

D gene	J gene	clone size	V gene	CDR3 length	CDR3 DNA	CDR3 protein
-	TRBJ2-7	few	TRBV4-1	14	TGCGCCAGCAGCCAACTGGGGGTATTCAACGAGCAGTACTTC	CASSQLGVFNEQYF
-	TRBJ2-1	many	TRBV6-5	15	TGTGCCAGCAGTTACTGGCCTAATAAAGTTGGTGAGCAGTTCTTC	CASSYWPNKVGEQFF
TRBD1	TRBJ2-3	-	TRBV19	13	TGTGCCAGTCGGGACAGACACACAGATACGCAGTATTTT	CASRDRHTDTQYF
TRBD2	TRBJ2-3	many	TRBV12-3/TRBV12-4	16	TGTGCCAGCAGCGTGACTAGCGGGAGTTGGACAGATACGCAGTATTTT	CASSVTSGSWTDTQYF
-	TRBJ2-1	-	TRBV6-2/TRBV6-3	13	TGTGCCAGCAGTCCCCCCACTAGACAGACACCGTTCTTC	CASSPPTRQTPFF
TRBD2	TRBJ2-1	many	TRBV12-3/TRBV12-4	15	TGTGCCAGCAGTTTAGAACTAGCGGGCTTAATCGGGCGGTTCTTC	CASSLELAGLIGRFF
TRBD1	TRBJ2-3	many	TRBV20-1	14	TGCAGTGCTAGAGGGGACAGAAGCACAGATACGCAGTATTTT	CSARGDRSTDTQYF
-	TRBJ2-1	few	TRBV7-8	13	TGTGCCAGCAGCCATGGACCCTATAAGGAGCAGTTCTTC	CASSHGPYKEQFF
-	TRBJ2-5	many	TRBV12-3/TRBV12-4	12	TGTGCCAGCAGTTTAATTAAAGAGACCCAGTACTTC	CASSLIKETQYF
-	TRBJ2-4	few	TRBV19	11	TGTGCCACCGGCAGGGGAAACATTCAGTACTTC	CATGRGNIQYF
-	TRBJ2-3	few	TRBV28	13	TGTGCCAGCAGCGACAGCCGTCAGGATACGCAGTATTTT	CASSDSRQDTQYF
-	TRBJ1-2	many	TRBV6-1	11	TGTGCCAGCCGGCAGGAACATGGCTACACCTTC	CASRQEHGYTF
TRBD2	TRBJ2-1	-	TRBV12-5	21	TGTGCTAGTGGTTTGGTAAATAAAGCGGGAGGGCCAAATTTCAACTACAATGAGCAGTTCTTC	CASGLVNKAGGPNFNYNEQFF
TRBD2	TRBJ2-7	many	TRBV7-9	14	TGTGCCAGCAGCTTGGGGACTAGATTCGACGAGCAGTACTTC	CASSLGTRFDEQYF
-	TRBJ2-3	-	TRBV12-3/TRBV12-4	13	TGTGCCAGCAGACCGGACAGAAGCGATACGCAGTATTTT	CASRPDRSDTQYF
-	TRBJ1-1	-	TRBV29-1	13	TGCAGCGTTCGATCTGGGGCAGACACTGGAGCTTTCTTT	CSVRSGADTGAFF
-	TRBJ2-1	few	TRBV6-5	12	TGTGCCAGCAGTTCAAGCGGGCGCGGAGGATGGTTC	CASSSSGRGGWF
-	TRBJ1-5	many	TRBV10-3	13	TGTGCCATCAGCAGGAGAGACAATCAGCCCCAGCATTTT	CAISRRDNQPQHF
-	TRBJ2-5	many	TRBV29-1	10	TGCAGCGTCGGTGGGGAGACCCAGTACTTC	CSVGGETQYF
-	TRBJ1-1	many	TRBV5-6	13	TGTGCCAGCAGCTTGGAAGTACTCACTGAAGCTTTCTTT	CASSLEVLTEAFF
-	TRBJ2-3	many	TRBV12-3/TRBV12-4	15	TGTGCCAGCAGTTCACCCGGGAGAGGGGCAGATACGCAGTATTTT	CASSSPGRGADTQYF
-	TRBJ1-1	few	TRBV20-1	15	TGCAGTGCATCTCCAGACCCCAACGTGTACACTGAAGCTTTCTTT	CSASPDPNVYTEAFF
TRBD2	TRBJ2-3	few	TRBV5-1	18	TGCGCCAGCAGCTTATACGGACTAGCGGGAGCTGAAGGAGATACGCAGTATTTT	CASSLYGLAGAEGDTQYF
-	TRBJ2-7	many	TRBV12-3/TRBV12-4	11	TGTGCCAGCTCAGCCACCTACGAGCAGTACTTC	CASSATYEQYF
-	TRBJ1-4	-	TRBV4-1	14	TGCGCCAGCAGCCTACAGGACAGTAATGAAAAACTGTTTTTT	CASSLQDSNEKLFF
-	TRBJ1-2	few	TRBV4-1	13	TGCGCCAGCAGCGACGGAGGAGGCTATGGCTACACCTTC	CASSDGGGYGYTF
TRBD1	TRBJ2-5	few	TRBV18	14	TGTGCCAGCTCACACAGGGGAGAGATTGAGACCCAGTACTTC	CASSHRGEIETQYF
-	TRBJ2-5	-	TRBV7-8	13	TGTGCCAGCAGCTTAGGGCGGCCGGAGACCCAGTACTTC	CASSLGRPETQYF